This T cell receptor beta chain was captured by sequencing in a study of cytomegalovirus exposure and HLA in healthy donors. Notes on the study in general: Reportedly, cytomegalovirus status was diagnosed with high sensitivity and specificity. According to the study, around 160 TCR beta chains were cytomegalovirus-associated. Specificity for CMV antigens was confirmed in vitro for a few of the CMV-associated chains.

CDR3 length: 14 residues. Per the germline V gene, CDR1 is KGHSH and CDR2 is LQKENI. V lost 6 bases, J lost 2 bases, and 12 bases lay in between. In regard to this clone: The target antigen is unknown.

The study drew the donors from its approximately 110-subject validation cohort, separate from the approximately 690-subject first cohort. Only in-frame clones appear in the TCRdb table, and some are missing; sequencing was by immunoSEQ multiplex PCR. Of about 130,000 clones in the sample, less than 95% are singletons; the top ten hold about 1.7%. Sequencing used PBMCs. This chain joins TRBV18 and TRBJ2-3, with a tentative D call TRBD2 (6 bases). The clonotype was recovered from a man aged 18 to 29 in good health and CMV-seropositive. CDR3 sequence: CASSAGGNTDTQYF. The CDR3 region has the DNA TGTGCCAGCTCGGCGGGCGGGAACACAGATACGCAGTATTTT.